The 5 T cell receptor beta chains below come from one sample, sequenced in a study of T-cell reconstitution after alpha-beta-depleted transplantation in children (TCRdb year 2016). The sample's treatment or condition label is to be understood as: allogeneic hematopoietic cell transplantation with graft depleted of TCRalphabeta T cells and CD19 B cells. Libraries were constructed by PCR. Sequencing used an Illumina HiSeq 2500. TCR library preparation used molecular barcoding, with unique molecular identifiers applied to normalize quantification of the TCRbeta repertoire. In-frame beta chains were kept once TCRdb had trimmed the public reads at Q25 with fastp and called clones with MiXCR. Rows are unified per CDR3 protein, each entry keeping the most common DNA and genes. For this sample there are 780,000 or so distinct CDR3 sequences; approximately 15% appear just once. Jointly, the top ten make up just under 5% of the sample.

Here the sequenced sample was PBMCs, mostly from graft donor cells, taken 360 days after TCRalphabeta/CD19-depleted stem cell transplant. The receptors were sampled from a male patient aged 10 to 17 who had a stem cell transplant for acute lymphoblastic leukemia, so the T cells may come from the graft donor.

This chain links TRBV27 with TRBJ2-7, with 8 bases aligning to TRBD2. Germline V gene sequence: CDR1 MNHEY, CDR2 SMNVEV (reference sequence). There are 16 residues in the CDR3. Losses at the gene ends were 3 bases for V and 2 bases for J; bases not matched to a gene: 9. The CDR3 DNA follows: TGTGCCAGCAGTTTGTCCGGGACTAGACCCCCCTACGAGCAGTACTTC. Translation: CASSLSGTRPPYEQYF.

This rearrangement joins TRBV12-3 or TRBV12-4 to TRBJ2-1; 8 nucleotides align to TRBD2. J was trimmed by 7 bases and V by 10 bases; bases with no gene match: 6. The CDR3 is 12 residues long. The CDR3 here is CATGRVGNEQFF. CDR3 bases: TGTGCCACCGGGAGGGTAGGGAATGAGCAGTTCTTC.

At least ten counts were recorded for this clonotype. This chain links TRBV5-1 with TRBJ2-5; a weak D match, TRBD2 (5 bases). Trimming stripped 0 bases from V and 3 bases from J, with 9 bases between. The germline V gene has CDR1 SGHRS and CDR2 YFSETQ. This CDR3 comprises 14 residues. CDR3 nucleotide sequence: TGCGCCAGCAGCTTGGGAGGGAACGAAGAGACCCAGTACTTC. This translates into CASSLGGNEETQYF.

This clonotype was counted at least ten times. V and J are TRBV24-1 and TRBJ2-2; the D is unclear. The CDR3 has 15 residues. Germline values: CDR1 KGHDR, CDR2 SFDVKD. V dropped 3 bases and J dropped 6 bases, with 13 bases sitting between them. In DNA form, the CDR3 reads TGTGCCACCAGTGATCCGTCCCTCGGGCCCGGGGAGCTGTTTTTT. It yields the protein CATSDPSLGPGELFF.

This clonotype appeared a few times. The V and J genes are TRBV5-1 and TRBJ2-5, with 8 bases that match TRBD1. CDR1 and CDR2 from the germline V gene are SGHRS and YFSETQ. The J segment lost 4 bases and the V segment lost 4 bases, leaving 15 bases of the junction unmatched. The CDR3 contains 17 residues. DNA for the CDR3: TGCGCCAGCAGCAGCCAGGGGGCGCAAGTTCTCGGAGAGACCCAGTACTTC. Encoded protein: CASSSQGAQVLGETQYF.